The next 10 T cell receptor beta chains were all read from a single sample in a study of blood T cell repertoires in COVID-19. Here immunoSEQ multiplex PCR was the method, and the copy in TCRdb shows in-frame clones only, minus some. The data contain 300,000 to 400,000 clones, around 90% of them seen just once; the ten biggest clones take up under 6%. Sequences were obtained from PBMCs or T cells enriched from blood (not recorded which). The origin of the receptors is a man aged 25-45 years who had recovered from COVID-19.

The chain carries TRBV2 and TRBJ1-2; D is unresolved. The CDR3 has 13 amino acids. Looked up from germline, CDR1 is SNHLY and CDR2 is FYNNEI. Trimming removed 6 bases from V and 4 bases from J, with 12 bases in between. For the CDR3, the DNA is TGTGCCAGCAGAACAGCTGGATTCTATGGCTACACCTTC. Translating gives CASRTAGFYGYTF.

The genes are TRBV27 and TRBJ2-1; TRBD2 matches 10 bases. Germline trimming cut 3 bases from V and 8 bases from J; bases unmatched to any gene: 7. The CDR3 has 15 residues. Germline V gene lookup returns CDR1 MNHEY and CDR2 SMNVEV (reference sequence). CDR3 protein: CASSFLAGVGDEQFF. The CDR3 bases are TGTGCCAGCAGTTTCCTAGCGGGGGTGGGCGATGAGCAGTTCTTC.

This chain links TRBV6-5 with TRBJ2-5; a weak D match, TRBD1 (6 bases). In germline, CDR1 is MNHEY, CDR2 SVGAGI. Trimming stripped 4 bases from V and 7 bases from J, with 13 bases between. The CDR3 spans 13 residues. The CDR3: CASSSGQFGTQYF. The DNA of the CDR3 is TGTGCCAGCAGTTCCGGACAGTTCGGGACCCAGTACTTC.

V and J are TRBV5-1 and TRBJ2-3, with 8 bases fitting TRBD2. CDR3 length equals 18 residues. The germline V gene encodes CDR1 SGHRS and CDR2 YFSETQ. The V gene end was trimmed by 0 bases and the J gene end by 0 bases; junction bases not matched to a gene: 9. CDR3 in amino acids: CASSLASGGSASTDTQYF. As DNA, the CDR3 is TGCGCCAGCAGCTTGGCAAGCGGGGGAAGTGCTAGCACAGATACGCAGTATTTT.

The CDR3 DNA sequence: TGTGCCAGCAGCTTACTTGGTCGGACAGGGGGCATCAATGAGCAGTTCTTC. It specifies CASSLLGRTGGINEQFF. The chain is built from TRBV7-6 and TRBJ2-1, with 11 positions matching TRBD1. This CDR3 spans 17 amino acids. Germline-derived CDR1 and CDR2 are SGHVS and FNYEAQ. V was pared by 2 bases and J by 6 bases, with 9 bases of the junction left unmatched.

This chain joins TRBV30 and TRBJ1-5; 8 bases are shared with TRBD1. Trimming took 2 bases from V and 3 from J; bases not matched to a gene: 9. The germline V gene encodes CDR1 GTSNPN and CDR2 SVGIG (reference sequence). The CDR3 sequence is 16 residues long. CDR3: CAWSPSGTGINQPQHF. The CDR3, as DNA: TGTGCCTGGAGTCCATCCGGGACAGGAATCAATCAGCCCCAGCATTTT. Supplemented by reference TRBV30 and TRBJ1-5, the full variable domain reads SQTIHQWPATLVQPVGSPLSLECTVEGTSNPNLYWYRQAAGRGLQLLFYSVGIGQISSEVPQNLSASRPQDRQFILSSKKLLLSDSGFYLCAWSPSGTGINQPQHFGDGTRLSIL.

The chain employs TRBV30 and TRBJ2-5, with 8 bases identical to TRBD1. The CDR3 has 14 residues. Germline values: CDR1 GTSNPN, CDR2 SVGIG (reference sequence). The junction had 10 bases not matched to a gene; V was cut back by 5 bases and J by 5 bases. CDR3 nucleotide sequence: TGTGCCTGGGGAGCAGGGGGCCTCGGTGAGACCCAGTACTTC. Protein product: CAWGAGGLGETQYF.

The chain uses TRBV7-9 and TRBJ1-1; D might be TRBD1 (5 bases). V gave up 6 bases and J gave up 4 bases, with 12 bases separating them. CDR3 length: 13 residues. Germline CDR1 is SEHNR and CDR2 is FQNEAQ (reference sequence). CDR3 residues: CASRFQGGTEAFF. In DNA form, the CDR3 reads TGTGCCAGCAGGTTCCAGGGTGGCACTGAAGCTTTCTTT.

The genes are TRBV19 and TRBJ2-1; D remains ambiguous. The V gene lost 0 bases and the J gene lost 4 bases, with 16 bases spanning the gap. The germline V gene encodes CDR1 LNHDA and CDR2 SQIVND (reference sequence). The CDR3 is 17 residues long. CDR3 residues: CASSIDTVFGPYNEQFF. Here the CDR3 DNA reads TGTGCCAGTAGTATAGATACTGTTTTTGGGCCATACAATGAGCAGTTCTTC.

This clone was observed once. The rearrangement uses TRBV12-3 or TRBV12-4 and TRBJ2-3; D gene ambiguous. This CDR3 is built from 13 residues. V was trimmed by 5 bases and J by 4 bases, leaving 10 bases between them. The CDR3 here is CASSPRGPDTQYF. CDR3 nucleotide sequence: TGTGCCAGCAGTCCCCGTGGCCCAGATACGCAGTATTTT.